This T cell receptor (beta chain) originates from a study of cytomegalovirus exposure and HLA in healthy donors. Study observations and caveats: Most sequenced TCRs were rare (though some public TCRs occurred in many donors).

Some clones are missing from TCRdb's copy, which holds only in-frame ones; the method was immunoSEQ multiplex PCR. The table shows tens of thousands of clones, with roughly 93% occurring only once. Note on this clone: Its antigen is unidentified.

The clonotype comes from a woman in her twenties or thirties in good health and CMV-seronegative. Sequencing was done on a sample of PBMCs.

The CDR3 region is CANQRQINYEQYF. The CDR3 nucleotides read TGTGCCAACCAACGACAGATCAACTACGAGCAGTACTTC. The chain couples TRBV6-1 to TRBJ2-7; possibly TRBD1 for D (5 bases). The CDR3 loop spans 13 amino acids. Trimming cost V 10 bases and J 3 bases, with 16 bases left between them. Germline V lookup: CDR1 MNHNS, CDR2 SASEGT.